One and the same sample provided the 28 T cell receptor beta chains below, sequenced in a study of identical twins. TCRdb redid the calling of the 5' RACE reads with MiXCR, one entry per CDR3 protein. The repertoire consists of roughly 690,000 distinct CDR3 sequences, with around 21% occurring once and the leading ten covering 4% to 4.5%. These same data were also listed under a study on T cells expressing NK-cell markers.

Material: PBMCs. The receptors were sampled from a woman aged 18-29 years in good health.

The chain uses TRBV12-3 or TRBV12-4 and TRBJ2-3, with 9 bases fitting TRBD2. The CDR3 is 15 amino acids. V trimming: 4 bases; J trimming: 13 bases; junction bases outside the gene matches: 15. This CDR3 is CASSSRLFSGGKEYF. In DNA form, the CDR3 reads TGTGCCAGCAGTTCACGGCTTTTTAGCGGGGGCAAGGAGTATTTT.

This clonotype was observed a few times. The chain is built from TRBV7-8 and TRBJ2-7; D might be TRBD1 (6 bases). Trimming took 0 bases from V and 1 from J, leaving 10 bases between them. The length of the CDR3 is 15 residues. Germline assignment: CDR1 SGHVS and CDR2 FQNEAQ. This CDR3 reads CASSLAQGPSYEQYF. CDR3 DNA: TGTGCCAGCAGCTTAGCGCAGGGGCCGTCCTACGAGCAGTACTTC.

This clonotype was found many times. The chain uses TRBV12-3 or TRBV12-4 and TRBJ2-3; D might be TRBD2 (6 bases). Trimming cost V 1 base and J 4 bases, with 9 bases left between them. The CDR3 has 14 residues. CDR3 in DNA: TGTGCCAGCAGTTTAGGGGGAGGTTCAGATACGCAGTATTTT. This encodes CASSLGGGSDTQYF.

Concerning this clonotype: Because the CDR3 is missing its conserved closing phenylalanine or tryptophan, this is likely a read error. V and J are TRBV6-2 or TRBV6-3 and TRBJ2-1, with TRBD1 as a possible D gene (5 bases). In germline, CDR1 is MNHEY, CDR2 SVGEGT. Trimming took 0 bases from V and 2 from J, leaving 11 bases between them. The CDR3 loop spans 16 amino acids. In nucleotides, the CDR3 is TGTGCCAGCAGTTACTCAGGGGCTCCGCCCTACAATGAGCAGTTCTAC. Encoded protein: CASSYSGAPPYNEQFY.

In its sample, this clonotype was seen a few times. The genes are TRBV20-1 and TRBJ2-1, with D possibly being TRBD1 (7 bases). The V end was cut by 3 bases, the J end by 8 bases, with 20 bases between. The CDR3 extends over 15 amino acids. Germline V gene lookup returns CDR1 DFQATT and CDR2 SNEGSKA (reference sequence). CDR3 coding DNA: TGCAGTGCTAGGGGGCGGGACAGCATTGGGGATGAGCAGTTCTTC. It is translated as CSARGRDSIGDEQFF.

The J gene is TRBJ2-1, the V gene TRBV18; D is uncertain. V lost 3 bases and J lost 5, with 14 bases in between. The CDR3 is 15 residues long. Per the germline V gene, CDR1 is KGHSH and CDR2 is LQKENI. The CDR3 reads CASSPGLTTNNEQFF. The CDR3 bases are TGTGCCAGCTCACCTGGGTTGACCACGAACAATGAGCAGTTCTTC.

This chain links TRBV12-3 or TRBV12-4 with TRBJ1-2; D unclear. Trimming removed 0 bases from V and 5 bases from J, with 10 bases in between. This CDR3 spans 14 amino acids. For the CDR3, the DNA is TGTGCCAGCAGTTTAGCTGACCGGGGTTATGGCTACACCTTC. It is translated as CASSLADRGYGYTF.

This chain connects TRBV6-2 or TRBV6-3 to TRBJ2-3; D perhaps matches TRBD2 (6 bases). Per the germline V gene, CDR1 is MNHEY and CDR2 is SVGEGT. The CDR3 has 17 amino acids. Trimming took off 6 bases at V and 0 bases at J, with 19 bases between the two ends. The CDR3 nucleotides are TGTGCCAGCAGAAGGCCTAGCGTTCGCGTAAGCACAGATACGCAGTATTTT. Its translation: CASRRPSVRVSTDTQYF.

The rearrangement uses TRBV7-9 and TRBJ2-4, with D possibly TRBD1 on 6 matching bases. Looked up from germline, CDR1 is SEHNR and CDR2 is FQNEAQ (reference sequence). V lost 5 bases to trimming and J lost 10 bases, with 24 bases between them. The CDR3 totals 16 residues. The CDR3 region is CASSPRIWGLVGIQYF. The CDR3 nucleotides read TGTGCCAGCAGCCCCAGAATTTGGGGGCTAGTCGGTATTCAGTACTTC.

The chain has TRBV6-1 and TRBJ2-5; tentatively, D is TRBD1 (5 bases). Trimming removed 5 bases from V and 4 bases from J, with 17 bases in between. Per germline, CDR1 MNHNS and CDR2 SASEGT. This CDR3 is built from 15 residues. CDR3 protein: CASSPPDSHIETQYF. CDR3 DNA: TGTGCCAGCAGTCCCCCTGACAGCCACATAGAGACCCAGTACTTC.

This clonotype was seen at least ten times. CDR3 bases: TGCAGCGTTGAGTTTCGAGAAGGGACCCAGTACTTC. Protein: CSVEFREGTQYF. V gene TRBV29-1 combines with J gene TRBJ2-5; D ambiguous. Germline V gene data show CDR1 as SQVTM and CDR2 as ANQGSEA. The CDR3 spans 12 residues. The V and J ends lost 3 bases and 7 bases respectively, with 12 bases between them.

The gene calls are TRBV11-1 and TRBJ2-7, with D tentatively TRBD2 (6 bases). Trimming took off 2 bases at V and 4 bases at J, with 15 bases between the two ends. Germline V gene data show CDR1 as SGHAT and CDR2 as FQDESV (reference sequence). The CDR3 runs to 15 residues. CDR3 sequence: CASSLRTQEGYEQYF. The DNA for the CDR3 is TGTGCCAGCAGCTTACGCACTCAGGAGGGTTACGAGCAGTACTTC.

The rearrangement joins TRBV11-2 to TRBJ2-1; possible D gene TRBD1, 6 bases. Germline values: CDR1 SGHAT, CDR2 FQNNGV. The CDR3 is made up of 14 amino acids. V was cut by 4 bases and J by 5 bases, with 12 bases left in between. The CDR3 region has the DNA TGTGCCAGCAGCTCTACGACAGGAAACAATGAGCAGTTCTTC. Translating gives CASSSTTGNNEQFF.

This clonotype was counted only a few times. V usage is TRBV24-1 and J usage is TRBJ2-1; D uncertain. Germline CDR1 KGHDR, CDR2 SFDVKD. CDR3 length equals 13 residues. V lost 4 bases to trimming and J lost 10 bases, with 13 bases between them. The CDR3 loop is CATSDAAMWEQFF. CDR3 in DNA: TGTGCCACCAGTGACGCTGCTATGTGGGAGCAGTTCTTC.

This clonotype has a handful of counts. V usage is TRBV24-1 and J usage is TRBJ2-3, with D possibly being TRBD2 (6 bases). The CDR3 runs to 14 residues. Trimming took 3 bases from V and 6 from J, leaving 12 bases between them. The germline V gene encodes CDR1 KGHDR and CDR2 SFDVKD. The CDR3 DNA follows: TGTGCCACCAGTGATGCCGGGACTTCTGATACGCAGTATTTT. Amino acids: CATSDAGTSDTQYF.

This clonotype was picked up a small number of times. In DNA, the CDR3 is TGTGCCAGCAGTTACTCGGGGCGGGGGAGCAGGAATGAGCAGTTCTTC. It specifies CASSYSGRGSRNEQFF. The chain has TRBV6-5 and TRBJ2-1, with TRBD2 matching over 7 bases. With 0 bases clipped from V and 7 bases from J, the junction kept 9 bases outside the gene matches. This CDR3 is 16 amino acids long. Germline V gives CDR1 MNHEY, CDR2 SVGAGI.

In this sample, this clonotype turned up many times. The V and J genes are TRBV7-8 and TRBJ1-1, with a tentative D call TRBD1 (6 bases). The CDR3 covers 13 residues. Trimming pared 5 bases from V and 5 bases from J, leaving 12 bases between. CDR1 is SGHVS and CDR2 is FQNEAQ in the germline V gene. The chain's CDR3 is CASSRQRGTEAFF. The CDR3 DNA sequence: TGTGCCAGCAGCCGCCAGAGGGGGACTGAAGCTTTCTTT.

This rearrangement joins TRBV5-1 to TRBJ2-5; D call uncertain. The germline V gene encodes CDR1 SGHRS and CDR2 YFSETQ. The CDR3 covers 14 residues. With 0 bases removed from V and 2 bases from J, the gap between germline ends came to 8 bases. CDR3 DNA sequence: TGCGCCAGCAGCTTGGGTCTCAGACAAGAGACCCAGTACTTC. Translation: CASSLGLRQETQYF.

This rearrangement joins TRBV20-1 to TRBJ2-2; D is uncertain. Germline V gene sequence: CDR1 DFQATT, CDR2 SNEGSKA (reference sequence). Between the trimmed V and J ends, which lost 3 bases and 8 bases, there was a span of 10 bases. The CDR3 consists of 12 residues. CDR3 residues: CSARVSRGELFF. CDR3 nucleotides: TGCAGTGCTAGGGTCAGTCGAGGGGAGCTGTTTTTT.

This clonotype came up a few times. The chain combines TRBV20-1 with TRBJ1-1; D is uncertain. The CDR3 sequence is 12 residues long. Germline V gives CDR1 DFQATT, CDR2 SNEGSKA (reference sequence). V lost 2 bases to trimming and J lost 5 bases, with 9 bases between them. CDR3 amino acids: CSARQDLTEAFF. CDR3 DNA: TGCAGTGCTAGACAGGATTTGACTGAAGCTTTCTTT.

This clonotype was seen ten or more times. This chain joins TRBV20-1 and TRBJ2-1; D is unclear. Trimming removed 5 bases from V and 3 bases from J, with 14 bases in between. Looked up from germline, CDR1 is DFQATT and CDR2 is SNEGSKA (reference sequence). The length of the CDR3 is 14 residues. CDR3 protein: CSASPRPNYNEQFF. The CDR3 region has the DNA TGCAGTGCTTCACCCCGACCGAACTACAATGAGCAGTTCTTC.

This clonotype was recorded a few times. V and J are TRBV20-1 and TRBJ1-5, with no clear D. Germline V lookup: CDR1 DFQATT, CDR2 SNEGSKA (reference sequence). The CDR3 has 14 amino acids. V was pared by 7 bases and J by 0 bases, with 13 bases between. CDR3 sequence (DNA): TGCAGTGGATGGGGTGGGTATAGCAATCAGCCCCAGCATTTT. This gives the protein CSGWGGYSNQPQHF.

V is TRBV5-5 and J is TRBJ2-3, with a possible D match to TRBD1 (6 bases). The CDR3 loop spans 15 amino acids. The V and J ends lost 2 bases and 1 base respectively, with 11 bases between them. Germline V gives CDR1 SGHKS, CDR2 YYEKEE (reference sequence). In DNA, the CDR3 is TGTGCCAGCAGCTTACAGGGTTCTGGCACAGATACGCAGTATTTT. This sequence encodes CASSLQGSGTDTQYF.

The CDR3 region is CASSWGGGNTGELFF. The CDR3 nucleotides are TGTGCCAGCAGTTGGGGCGGGGGGAACACCGGGGAGCTGTTTTTT. J is TRBJ2-2 and V is TRBV27, with 7 bases that match TRBD2. The CDR3 sequence is 15 residues long. In germline, CDR1 is MNHEY, CDR2 SMNVEV (reference sequence). The V gene end was trimmed by 4 bases and the J gene end by 1 base; junction bases not matched to a gene: 3.

The J gene is TRBJ2-5, the V gene TRBV7-2; D not resolved. Trimming left V 5 bases short and J 0 bases short, with 13 bases between. The CDR3 runs 15 residues. The germline gives CDR1 SGHTA, CDR2 FQGNSA. For the CDR3, the DNA is TGTGCCAGCAGCGAACCGACCTGGTACCAAGAGACCCAGTACTTC. Translating gives CASSEPTWYQETQYF.

The CDR3 spells CASSANGPADTQYF. The CDR3 DNA reads TGCGCCAGCAGCGCGAACGGGCCCGCAGATACGCAGTATTTT. J is TRBJ2-3 and V is TRBV5-1; D not resolved. This CDR3 has 14 residues. Between the trimmed V and J ends, which lost 4 bases and 4 bases, there was a span of 13 bases. Germline V gives CDR1 SGHRS, CDR2 YFSETQ. Variable domain in full (rest from reference TRBV5-1 and TRBJ2-3): KAGVTQTPRYLIKTRGQQVTLSCSPISGHRSVSWYQQTPGQGLQFLFEYFSETQRNKGNFPGRFSGRQFSNSRSEMNVSTLELGDSALYLCASSANGPADTQYFGPGTRLTVL.

V gene TRBV9 combines with J gene TRBJ2-7, with 8 bases matching TRBD1. Germline V gene data show CDR1 as SGDLS and CDR2 as YYNGEE. The CDR3 is 15 residues long. Trimming at V came to 0 bases and at J to 4 bases, leaving 6 bases not matched to a gene. The CDR3 sequence is CASSVGGQASYEQYF. In DNA, the CDR3 is TGTGCCAGCAGCGTAGGGGGACAGGCTAGTTACGAGCAGTACTTC.

This clonotype has ten or more counts. Germline and junction disagree at one end, which may indicate a read error. The chain has TRBV12-3 or TRBV12-4 and TRBJ2-7; 9 nucleotides agree with TRBD2. The CDR3 covers 14 residues. The CDR3 is CASSLAGPPYEQYF. Written as DNA, the CDR3 is TGTGCCAGCAGTCTAGCGGGACCTCCCTACGAGCAGTACTTC.